These T cell receptor beta chains were read from a single sample in a study of early T cells in non-severe SARS-CoV-2 infection. TCRdb re-derived calls from the 5' RACE reads in MiXCR, one entry per CDR3 protein. Of about 22,000 distinct CDR3 sequences in the sample, approximately 4.4% are singletons; the top ten hold roughly 15%. The specimen sequenced was whole blood. These receptors came from an adult who was a healthcare worker with PCR-confirmed SARS-CoV-2 infection or an uninfected control (not recorded which). Both conserved end residues are part of each CDR3. The D gene is left open where the match is weak. The size entry is marked missing in some rows and otherwise reads once, few, many or a size class.

TGTGCCAGCAGCGGAACAGGAGGACTTGACGAGCAGTACTTC CASSGTGGLDEQYF TRBJ2-7 NA NA TRBV7-3
TGTGCCAGCAGCCAAGATGCAAGTCCTAGGGGGTGGGAGCAGTTCTTC CASSQDASPRGWEQFF TRBJ2-1 NA many TRBV3-1
TGTGCCAGCAGTTTAGGGCCAGGGCGCACCGGGGAGCTGTTTTTT CASSLGPGRTGELFF TRBJ2-2 NA NA TRBV12-3/TRBV12-4
TGTGCCAGCAGCATCGGGACTAGCAACACAGATACGCAGTATTTT CASSIGTSNTDTQYF TRBJ2-3 TRBD2 NA TRBV11-2
TGCAGTGCTAGAAACGGACAGCCGAACACTGAAGCTTTCTTT CSARNGQPNTEAFF TRBJ1-1 NA medium-sized TRBV20-1
TGTGCCAGCAGCCCCCTTTGGCCCCAGCATTTT CASSPLWPQHF TRBJ1-5 NA few TRBV7-3
TGTGCCAGCGGCAGCTCTAATTCACCCCTCCACTTT CASGSSNSPLHF TRBJ1-6 NA many TRBV12-3/TRBV12-4
TGTGCCAGCAGTCCGGGACTAGGGGGTGCTGAGCAGTTCTTC CASSPGLGGAEQFF TRBJ2-1 TRBD2 many TRBV12-3/TRBV12-4
TGTGCCAGCAGTGATACGGCGGGGGGGACTAGAACTCAGTACTTC CASSDTAGGTRTQYF TRBJ2-4 TRBD2 many TRBV2
TGTGCCAGTAGAGTACAGGGTCGGAACACTGAAGCTTTCTTT CASRVQGRNTEAFF TRBJ1-1 NA many TRBV19
TGCAGTGCTAGCGCAGGGTTTTACGAGCAGTACTTC CSASAGFYEQYF TRBJ2-7 NA NA TRBV20-1
TGTGCTAGTGGAGGGGACAGATCCTACGAGCAGTACTTC CASGGDRSYEQYF TRBJ2-7 TRBD1 many TRBV12-5
TGTGCCAGCAGTTTTAGCCCGCAGGGGGTTCTACTTAATTCACCCCTCCACTTT CASSFSPQGVLLNSPLHF TRBJ1-6 TRBD1 few TRBV12-3/TRBV12-4
TGCGCCAGCAGCCAAGACCGAGTTGGGGGAAAACTGTTTTTT CASSQDRVGGKLFF TRBJ1-4 NA many TRBV4-3
TGCGCCAGCAGCCAGTCCGGGACAGGGGCCTACGAGCAGTACTTC CASSQSGTGAYEQYF TRBJ2-7 TRBD1 NA TRBV4-3
TGTGCCAGCAGCTTACAGGGGTATCAGCCCCAGCATTTT CASSLQGYQPQHF TRBJ1-5 NA many TRBV7-2
TGTGCCAGCAGTATGGCTGAGAACACTGAAGCTTTCTTT CASSMAENTEAFF TRBJ1-1 NA many TRBV6-1
TGCAGTGCTAGCCATAGGACTAGCGGGGAACGGGGAGAGACCCAGTACTTC CSASHRTSGERGETQYF TRBJ2-5 TRBD2 many TRBV20-1
TGTGCCAGCAGGGACACGGTGAACACTGAAGCTTTCTTT CASRDTVNTEAFF TRBJ1-1 NA many TRBV6-5
TGTGCCAGCAAATACACAGATACGCAGTATTTT CASKYTDTQYF TRBJ2-3 NA many TRBV6-6
TGCGCCAGCAGCTTGGGGGGAACGGGCAATGAGCAGTTCTTC CASSLGGTGNEQFF TRBJ2-1 NA many TRBV5-1
TGTGCCAGCTCGGGCGTGGGACCTAACTATGGCTACACCTTC CASSGVGPNYGYTF TRBJ1-2 NA few TRBV12-3/TRBV12-4
TGTGCCAGCAGCCGTGGGGGTGAAAAACTGTTTTTT CASSRGGEKLFF TRBJ1-4 NA NA TRBV16
TGCGCCAGCAGCCTCACACGAGCGGGCTCCAGTCGGTATTTT CASSLTRAGSSRYF TRBJ2-3 NA few TRBV5-1
TGTGCCAGCAGCTCACAAGCACAGGGCTACGAGCAGTACTTC CASSSQAQGYEQYF TRBJ2-7 NA many TRBV7-2
TGTGCCAGCAGCACACAAGAGACCCAGTACTTC CASSTQETQYF TRBJ2-5 NA many TRBV13
TGTGCCAGCAGTTACGCCAGGGGTGGGCAGCCCCAGCATTTT CASSYARGGQPQHF TRBJ1-5 NA many TRBV6-5
TGCGCCAGCAGCCAAGAGGGGACAGGGTTTCGCGGAAAACTGTTTTTT CASSQEGTGFRGKLFF TRBJ1-4 TRBD1 many TRBV4-3
TGTGCCAGCAGCTCACCAATCAGGGACAGCTATGGCTACACCTTC CASSSPIRDSYGYTF TRBJ1-2 TRBD1 NA TRBV7-9
TGTGCCTCAGGATCACGGAGCCGGGACTATGGCTACACCTTC CASGSRSRDYGYTF TRBJ1-2 NA many TRBV10-3
TGTGCCAGCAGCTCACCGGGACTAGCTTTCCACGAGCAGTACTTC CASSSPGLAFHEQYF TRBJ2-7 TRBD2 many TRBV11-2
TGTGCCAGCAGCTTAGAGGGACAGGGGGCGCCCGGGGAGCTGTTTTTT CASSLEGQGAPGELFF TRBJ2-2 TRBD1 many TRBV11-2
TGCGCCAGCAGTGATGTACAGGGTGTACGGAATGAGCAGTTCTTC CASSDVQGVRNEQFF TRBJ2-1 NA medium-sized TRBV10-1
TGTGCCAGCAGCGCCCAGGGACAGGACAATTCACCCCTCCACTTT CASSAQGQDNSPLHF TRBJ1-6 TRBD1 NA TRBV7-9
TGTGCCAGCAGTCATCACGGAGACAGAGGAAAAACTTTCTTT CASSHHGDRGKTFF TRBJ1-1 NA NA TRBV6-2/TRBV6-3
TGTGCCAGCAGTTCGACCCCAACCCCCTACAATGAGCAGTTCTTC CASSSTPTPYNEQFF TRBJ2-1 NA many TRBV6-5
TGTGCCACCAGTGACTTCATATCCAATCAGCCCCAGCATTTT CATSDFISNQPQHF TRBJ1-5 NA many TRBV24-1
TGTGCCAGCAGCAACAGGCAAGTGGGACCGCGCGGAGATACGCAGTATTTT CASSNRQVGPRGDTQYF TRBJ2-3 NA few TRBV7-2
TGTGCCAGTAGTATAAGGGGGACAGGGAGTGAGCAGTCCTTC CASSIRGTGSEQSF TRBJ2-1 TRBD1 NA TRBV19
TGCAGTGCTAGGCCCCCGACATTAGCAGGGGGCGAGCAGTACTTC CSARPPTLAGGEQYF TRBJ2-7 TRBD1 many TRBV20-1
TGCGCCAGCAGCCAGTCTCCGACAGCTAACTATGGCTACACCTTC CASSQSPTANYGYTF TRBJ1-2 NA many TRBV4-1
TGTGCCAGCAGTTTAAAGAGTTTGGGCCAGCCCCAGCATTTT CASSLKSLGQPQHF TRBJ1-5 NA few TRBV28
TGTGCCAGCACCCCGGGCGGTGGCCGGGACGAGCAGTACTTC CASTPGGGRDEQYF TRBJ2-7 NA NA TRBV6-5
TGTGCCAGCAGCCAAGAAGGCAGGGGGTTTGAGACCCAGTACTTC CASSQEGRGFETQYF TRBJ2-5 TRBD1 few TRBV14
TGTGCCACCAGTGACCCAACCACTAACTATGGCTACACCTTC CATSDPTTNYGYTF TRBJ1-2 NA many TRBV24-1
TGTGCCTGGAGTGTACCAGGGTTAGAGACCCAGTACTTC CAWSVPGLETQYF TRBJ2-5 NA many TRBV30
TGTGCCAGCAGGGGGGTCTCGGATTCACCCCTCCACTTT CASRGVSDSPLHF TRBJ1-6 NA many TRBV12-3/TRBV12-4
TGTGCCAGCAGCGGCAGGATCATGAACACTGAAGCTTTCTTT CASSGRIMNTEAFF TRBJ1-1 NA few TRBV7-9
TGTGCCTGGAGGCTAGGGAGGAGGAGCACTGAAGCTTTCTTT CAWRLGRRSTEAFF TRBJ1-1 NA many TRBV30
TGTGCCAGCAGTGCTCCCCCGGAATTAGATACGCAGTATTTT CASSAPPELDTQYF TRBJ2-3 NA many TRBV2
TGTGCCAGCAGTTTTGGGGGGCGCTTGAACTCACCCCTCCACTTT CASSFGGRLNSPLHF TRBJ1-6 NA many TRBV12-3/TRBV12-4
TGTGCCAGCAGCCCTCACAGGGATTATAGCAATCAGCCCCAGCATTTT CASSPHRDYSNQPQHF TRBJ1-5 NA many TRBV7-2
TGTGCCAGCAGCAAAAATAGGGCAGGCGCTGAAGCTTTCTTT CASSKNRAGAEAFF TRBJ1-1 NA many TRBV21-1
TGTGCCAGCAGTTGGGGAACCAATCAGCCCCAGCATTTT CASSWGTNQPQHF TRBJ1-5 NA many TRBV27
TGTGCCAGCTCACCGGGGACCTACAATGAGCAGTTCTTC CASSPGTYNEQFF TRBJ2-1 NA few TRBV18